This entry concerns a single T cell receptor (beta chain). These data are taken from a study of blood T cell repertoires in COVID-19. Study-wide context: Sites in the United States, Italy and Spain provided acute and convalescent COVID-19 samples. T cells, B-cell-depleted T cells, or PBMCs supplied cDNA or gDNA.

In the original workflow: Cell counts per sample came from amplifying reference gene primers. TCRdb's copy holds only in-frame clones and misses some; the assay was immunoSEQ multiplex PCR. V, J and clone size reflect that table, while D and trimming were determined from the DNA. The table has roughly 100,000 clones, about 89% seen once; the top ten hold roughly 15%. Source material: peripheral blood. This clonotype was obtained from a man aged 50-59 years with acute or convalescent COVID-19.

DNA of the CDR3: TGTGCCAGTAGTCCCCGGACTAGCGGGACGGGGAATGAGCAGTTCTTC. Its translation: CASSPRTSGTGNEQFF. The V call is TRBV19, the J call TRBJ2-1; 12 bases are a match to TRBD2. CDR3 length: 16 residues. Germline V gives CDR1 LNHDA, CDR2 SQIVND (reference sequence). V was pared by 5 bases and J by 7 bases, with 9 bases of the junction left unmatched.